These 4 T cell receptor beta chains came from one sample sequenced in a study of human T cells and chemical hapten exposure. Indicated time point: pre-sensitization, week 0. The treatment here: therapeutic diphenylcyclopropenone sensitization with weekly scalp DPC. One entry per CDR3 protein results from TCRdb running MiXCR on the RACE reads. The sample lists around 330,000 distinct CDR3 sequences; 5.5% were seen once. The starting material was whole blood, obtained in connection with sensitization to the hapten diphenylcyclopropenone (DPC). Receptors were obtained from a woman younger than 30 with alopecia areata. Some clones in this sample may be carry-over from other donors' samples.

This clonotype was counted at least ten times. DNA of the CDR3: TGCAGTGCAGGGGCCGGGGGAACAGATACGCAGTATTTT. It yields the protein CSAGAGGTDTQYF. The chain carries TRBV20-1 and TRBJ2-3; a possible D gene is TRBD2 (6 bases). Germline V gene data show CDR1 as DFQATT and CDR2 as SNEGSKA (reference sequence). The CDR3 covers 13 residues. Trimming shortened V by 6 bases and J by 3 bases, and 13 bases separated the two germline ends.

This CDR3 is CASEKRQPARARGNQPQHF. CDR3 nucleotide sequence: TGTGCCAGCGAAAAAAGGCAGCCCGCGAGGGCGCGCGGCAATCAGCCCCAGCATTTT. V usage is TRBV21-1 and J usage is TRBJ1-5; no check of the table's D call, TRBD1, against the DNA was made. TRBV21-1 is noted as a pseudogene. The CDR3 contains 19 residues.

The chain joins TRBV6-2 or TRBV6-3 to TRBJ2-7; D ambiguous. Trimming cost V 2 bases and J 6 bases, with 11 bases left between them. The CDR3 is made up of 13 amino acids. Germline loops: CDR1 MNHEY, CDR2 SVGEGT. The CDR3 spells CASSYPPPFEQYF. CDR3 DNA sequence: TGTGCCAGCAGTTACCCCCCTCCATTCGAGCAGTACTTC.

This clonotype came up many times. A junction end diverges from the germline sequence, so it may reflect a read error. The rearrangement uses TRBV12-3 or TRBV12-4 and TRBJ1-2; possible D gene TRBD1, 5 bases. The CDR3 totals 11 residues. CDR3 nucleotide sequence: TGTGCCAGCAGTGGGACCCGATTGATTTACTTC. It codes for CASSGTRLIYF.